This section outlines one TCR beta chain sequence together with its context. The antigen is unknown. The sample comes from a study of CD8+ T cells in alopecia areata. The study, taken as a whole, reports: The study found TCR sharing across patients less clear than in mice, possibly for HLA reasons. The study also sequences resident alphabeta T cells of normal skin in scalp samples.

RNA was isolated and reverse transcribed to cDNA, the sequencing template. Data came from immunoSEQ multiplex PCR; TCRdb stores just in-frame clones and leaves some out. There are 150,000 to 200,000 clones in the sample; roughly 50% occur only once, and less than 5% lies in the top ten. The germline gives CDR1 MDHEN, CDR2 SYDVKM. Losses at the gene ends were 4 bases for V and 3 bases for J; bases not matched to a gene: 12. The CDR3 contains 16 residues. This rearrangement joins TRBV28 to TRBJ2-7; TRBD2 aligns across 7 bases. This clonotype was obtained from a human donor in good health. Sequences were obtained from CD4+ T cells sorted from blood. CDR3 protein: CASSSGLVPRNYEQYF. The CDR3 DNA reads as TGTGCCAGCAGTTCAGGACTAGTTCCTCGGAACTACGAGCAGTACTTC.